This T cell receptor beta chain was retrieved from a study of blood T cell repertoires in COVID-19. This table comes from immunoSEQ multiplex PCR, and its TCRdb copy is limited to in-frame clones, with some not included. The sample contains about 180,000 clones, roughly 81% of which appear only once. While infection was still active, Seattle patients were enrolled and then followed longitudinally. V lost 5 bases and J lost 0, with 7 bases in between. Germline CDR1 and CDR2: MDHEN and SYDVKM. This CDR3 has 13 amino acids. The chain uses TRBV28 and TRBJ1-2, with D possibly being TRBD1 (6 bases). What was sequenced was peripheral blood. This clonotype was sampled from a woman older than 75 with COVID-19, enrolled during active disease. This chain's CDR3 is CASSTGSNYGYTF. The CDR3 coding sequence is TGTGCCAGCAGTACAGGGTCTAACTATGGCTACACCTTC.